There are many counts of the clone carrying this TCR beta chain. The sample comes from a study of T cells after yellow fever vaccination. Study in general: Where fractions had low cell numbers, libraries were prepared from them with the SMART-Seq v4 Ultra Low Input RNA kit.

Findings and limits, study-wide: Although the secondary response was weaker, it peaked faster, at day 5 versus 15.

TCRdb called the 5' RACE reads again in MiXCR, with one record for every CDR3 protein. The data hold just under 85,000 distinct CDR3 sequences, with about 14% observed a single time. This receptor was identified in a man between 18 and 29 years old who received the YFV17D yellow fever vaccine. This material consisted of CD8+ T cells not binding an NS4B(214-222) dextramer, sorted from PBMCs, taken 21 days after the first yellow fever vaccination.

CDR3 in DNA: TGTGCCAGCATCAAAAGCCGCCGGGTGGGGCGCACCGGGGAGCTGTTTTTT. Amino acids: CASIKSRRVGRTGELFF. The chain carries TRBV6-2 or TRBV6-3 and TRBJ2-2; maybe TRBD1 (5 bases). This CDR3 contains 17 residues. Germline lookup yields CDR1 MNHEY and CDR2 SVGEGT. V was cut by 7 bases and J by 4 bases, with 22 bases left in between.